This record covers a single T cell receptor beta chain. Its antigen is not identified. The sample comes from a study of glioma-infiltrating T cells. Regarding the study as a whole: Non-neoplastic patients had below-expected tissue-blood divergence, while all gliomas exceeded expectation.

J lost 3 bases, V lost 5 bases, and 16 bases had no gene match. The length of the CDR3 is 18 residues. Germline-derived CDR1 and CDR2 are MDHEN and SYDVKM. Using RNA template, CDR3s of TCR alpha and beta were amplified with iRepertoire arm-PCR. MiXCR, applied by TCRdb to the multiplex PCR reads, yields one record per CDR3 protein. In the table there are approximately 400,000 distinct CDR3 sequences, roughly two fifths of which are singletons. Sequencing was performed on glioma tissue, nonneoplastic brain tissue, or PBMCs (not recorded which). This TCR derives from a human donor with low-grade glioma or glioblastoma, undergoing nonglioma brain surgery, or in good health (not recorded which). V usage is TRBV28 and J usage is TRBJ2-3, with 8 bases that match TRBD2. The CDR3 here is CASSLSSGGPLRTDTQYF. In nucleotides, the CDR3 is TGTGCCAGCAGTCTTAGCTCGGGAGGGCCCCTCAGAACAGATACGCAGTATTTT. Filled out from reference TRBV28 and TRBJ2-3, the complete variable domain reads DVKVTQSSRYLVKRTGEKVFLECVQDMDHENMFWYRQDPGLGLRLIYFSYDVKMKEKGDIPEGYSVSREKKERFSLILESASTNQTSMYLCASSLSSGGPLRTDTQYFGPGTRLTVL.